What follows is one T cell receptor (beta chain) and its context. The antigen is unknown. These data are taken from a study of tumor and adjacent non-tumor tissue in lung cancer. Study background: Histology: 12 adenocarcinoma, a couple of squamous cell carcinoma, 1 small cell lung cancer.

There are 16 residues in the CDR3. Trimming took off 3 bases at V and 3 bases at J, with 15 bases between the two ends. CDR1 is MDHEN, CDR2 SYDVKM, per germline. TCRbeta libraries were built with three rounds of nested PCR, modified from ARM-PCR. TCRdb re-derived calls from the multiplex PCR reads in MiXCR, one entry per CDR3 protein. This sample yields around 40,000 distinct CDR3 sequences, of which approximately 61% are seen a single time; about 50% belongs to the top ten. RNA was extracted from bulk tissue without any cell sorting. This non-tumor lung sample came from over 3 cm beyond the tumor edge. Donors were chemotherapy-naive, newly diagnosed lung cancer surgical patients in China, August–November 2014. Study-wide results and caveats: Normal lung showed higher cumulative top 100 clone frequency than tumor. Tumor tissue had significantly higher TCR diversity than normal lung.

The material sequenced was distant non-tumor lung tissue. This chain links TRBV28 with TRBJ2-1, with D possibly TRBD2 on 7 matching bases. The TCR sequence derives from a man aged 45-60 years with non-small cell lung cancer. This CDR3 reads CASSFLGGAGYNEQFF. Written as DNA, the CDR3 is TGTGCCAGCAGTTTCCTAGGGGGGGCCGGCTACAATGAGCAGTTCTTC. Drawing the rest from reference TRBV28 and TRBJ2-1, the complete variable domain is DVKVTQSSRYLVKRTGEKVFLECVQDMDHENMFWYRQDPGLGLRLIYFSYDVKMKEKGDIPEGYSVSREKKERFSLILESASTNQTSMYLCASSFLGGAGYNEQFFGPGTRLTVL.